These T cell receptor beta chains were read from a single sample in a study of T cells in Graves' hyperthyroidism and ophthalmopathy. TCRdb independently ran MiXCR on the multiplex PCR reads; one entry per CDR3 protein. Among around 300,000 distinct CDR3 sequences, roughly 20% were seen once, and the ten largest hold 35% to 40%. Input material: blood. The receptors shown here come from a man in his fifties with Graves' ophthalmopathy. The CDR3 runs from the conserved cysteine through the conserved F or W. The D gene is left open where the match is weak. Size tells how often a clone was seen (once, few, many) or the class of an expanded clone, and some rows leave it out.

size: many; V: TRBV13; D: NA; J: TRBJ1-6; DNA: TGTGCCAGCAGCTTAGACATTAATTCACCCCTCCACTTT; CDR3: CASSLDINSPLHF
size: many; V: TRBV6-1; D: TRBD1; J: TRBJ2-3; DNA: TGTGCCAGCAGCCTGGGACAGGTCACTAGCACAGATACGCAGTATTTT; CDR3: CASSLGQVTSTDTQYF
size: NA; V: TRBV19; D: NA; J: TRBJ1-1; DNA: TGTGCCAGTAGTATGGGACGGTTGAACACTGAAGCTTTCTTT; CDR3: CASSMGRLNTEAFF
size: many; V: TRBV7-2; D: NA; J: TRBJ1-4; DNA: TGTGCCAGCAGCTCAGGGTTGTCTAATGAAAAACTGTTTTTT; CDR3: CASSSGLSNEKLFF
size: many; V: TRBV5-1; D: TRBD1; J: TRBJ1-2; DNA: TGCGCCAGCAGTGCGGACAGGGTGTTAGGAGGCTACACCTTC; CDR3: CASSADRVLGGYTF
size: NA; V: TRBV5-1; D: NA; J: TRBJ1-6; DNA: TGCGCCAGCAGTCGGGACGAACTTTATAATTCACCCCTCCACTTT; CDR3: CASSRDELYNSPLHF
size: NA; V: TRBV19; D: NA; J: TRBJ1-1; DNA: TGTGCCAGTAGTATAGATCTATTTGGGAACACTGAAGCTTTCTTT; CDR3: CASSIDLFGNTEAFF
size: many; V: TRBV20-1; D: NA; J: TRBJ2-3; DNA: TGCAGTGCTAGAGATTTTCGCTCTCCCCCCTCCGTCACAGATACGCAGTATTTT; CDR3: CSARDFRSPPSVTDTQYF
size: many; V: TRBV13; D: TRBD1; J: TRBJ2-7; DNA: TGTGCCAGCAGCCTCAGGGGGATAGCCTACGAGCAGTACTTC; CDR3: CASSLRGIAYEQYF
size: few; V: TRBV20-1; D: NA; J: TRBJ1-1; DNA: TGCAGTGCTAGACCCGTCGACAGGCCGACTGAAGCTTTCTTT; CDR3: CSARPVDRPTEAFF
size: many; V: TRBV24-1; D: NA; J: TRBJ1-6; DNA: TGTGCCACCAGTGATGTGGGTTCACCCCTCCACTTT; CDR3: CATSDVGSPLHF
size: many; V: TRBV2; D: TRBD1; J: TRBJ2-7; DNA: TGTGCCAGCAGTGTCGAACAGGGGACCAACGAGCAGTACTTC; CDR3: CASSVEQGTNEQYF
size: NA; V: TRBV2; D: TRBD2; J: TRBJ2-1; DNA: TGTGCCAGCAGTGCCCGGGGACTAGCGGGAGGGCGGAGCTCCTACAATGAGCAGTTCTTC; CDR3: CASSARGLAGGRSSYNEQFF
size: few; V: TRBV5-6; D: NA; J: TRBJ2-7; DNA: TGTGCCAGCAGGTGGCAGGCAGGGAGCGAGCAGTACTTC; CDR3: CASRWQAGSEQYF
size: NA; V: TRBV5-1; D: TRBD1; J: TRBJ1-4; DNA: TGCGCCAGCAGCTTGGACAGGGGGAATGAAAAACTGTTTTTT; CDR3: CASSLDRGNEKLFF
size: NA; V: TRBV20-1; D: TRBD2; J: TRBJ2-1; DNA: TGCAGTGCTCATCCCTCTAGCGGGAGACCGAAACGGTTCTTC; CDR3: CSAHPSSGRPKRFF
size: many; V: TRBV28; D: TRBD1; J: TRBJ1-1; DNA: TGTGCCAGCGGGGACAGTTGGGAGGGGACTGAAGCTTTCTTT; CDR3: CASGDSWEGTEAFF
size: NA; V: TRBV20-1; D: NA; J: TRBJ2-5; DNA: TGCAGTGCTAGAAGGCCCCTTGGGGGCGCGGAGACCCAGTACTTC; CDR3: CSARRPLGGAETQYF
size: many; V: TRBV3-1; D: NA; J: TRBJ2-1; DNA: TGTGCCAGCAGCCAAGACCGGGGGCCCTACAATGAGCAGTTCTTC; CDR3: CASSQDRGPYNEQFF
size: NA; V: TRBV2; D: TRBD2; J: TRBJ2-1; DNA: TGTGCCAGCAGCAGCGGGACTATATATGAGCAGTTCTTC; CDR3: CASSSGTIYEQFF
size: NA; V: TRBV5-4; D: TRBD2; J: TRBJ2-5; DNA: TGTGCCAGCAGCTTCGGACTAGCGGGAGGAGAGAGTGAGACCCAGTACTTC; CDR3: CASSFGLAGGESETQYF
size: few; V: TRBV12-3/TRBV12-4; D: NA; J: TRBJ1-4; DNA: TGTGCCAGCAGTTTATGGGAGACCGTTAATGAAAAACTGTTTTTT; CDR3: CASSLWETVNEKLFF